The clone carrying this TCR beta chain is medium-sized by share. Regarding time point: newly diagnosed GD, antithyroid drugs for less than 3 months. PBMC-derived RNA was used for the TCR library. This entry belongs to a study of regulatory T cells in long-lasting Graves disease. TCR beta libraries were built with iRepertoire HTBI primers and Arm-PCR of CDR3 regions. Using its own MiXCR run on the multiplex PCR reads, TCRdb lists one record per CDR3 protein. The sample has 560,000 or so distinct CDR3 sequences, about 16% seen once; the top ten hold around 12%. The same data also went into a second study, on T cells in Graves' hyperthyroidism and ophthalmopathy. That publication notes: For Graves' hyperthyroidism to be stable, ophthalmopathy could not progress within 18 months. Participants, patients aged 18 to 65, had newly diagnosed hyperthyroidism with a duration under 2 months. In the first-round RT-PCR of the TCR CDR3, the HTBI primer set was used.

The TCR was taken from a man aged 18 to 29 with Graves disease. Specimen: peripheral blood mononuclear cells (PBMCs), collected at new diagnosis, from a patient treated with antithyroid drugs.

The CDR3 region has the DNA TGTGCCACCAGTGAGCGGACAGGCTTCAACGAGCAGTACTTC. This sequence encodes CATSERTGFNEQYF. The chain combines TRBV24-1 with TRBJ2-7; 7 nucleotides agree with TRBD1. J lost 5 bases, V lost 4 bases, and 7 bases had no gene match. Germline loops: CDR1 KGHDR, CDR2 SFDVKD. The CDR3 sequence is 14 residues long.